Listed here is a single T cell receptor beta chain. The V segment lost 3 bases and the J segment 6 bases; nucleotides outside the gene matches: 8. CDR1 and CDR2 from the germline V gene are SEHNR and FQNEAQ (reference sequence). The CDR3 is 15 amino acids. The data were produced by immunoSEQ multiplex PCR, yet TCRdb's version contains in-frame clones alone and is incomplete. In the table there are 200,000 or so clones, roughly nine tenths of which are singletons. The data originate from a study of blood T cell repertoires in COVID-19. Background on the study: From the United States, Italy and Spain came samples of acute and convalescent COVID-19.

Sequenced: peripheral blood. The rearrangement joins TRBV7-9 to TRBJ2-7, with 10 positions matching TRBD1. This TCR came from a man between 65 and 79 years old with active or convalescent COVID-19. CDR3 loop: CASSFLGQGGAEQYF. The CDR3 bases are TGTGCCAGCAGCTTCCTAGGACAGGGGGGAGCCGAGCAGTACTTC.